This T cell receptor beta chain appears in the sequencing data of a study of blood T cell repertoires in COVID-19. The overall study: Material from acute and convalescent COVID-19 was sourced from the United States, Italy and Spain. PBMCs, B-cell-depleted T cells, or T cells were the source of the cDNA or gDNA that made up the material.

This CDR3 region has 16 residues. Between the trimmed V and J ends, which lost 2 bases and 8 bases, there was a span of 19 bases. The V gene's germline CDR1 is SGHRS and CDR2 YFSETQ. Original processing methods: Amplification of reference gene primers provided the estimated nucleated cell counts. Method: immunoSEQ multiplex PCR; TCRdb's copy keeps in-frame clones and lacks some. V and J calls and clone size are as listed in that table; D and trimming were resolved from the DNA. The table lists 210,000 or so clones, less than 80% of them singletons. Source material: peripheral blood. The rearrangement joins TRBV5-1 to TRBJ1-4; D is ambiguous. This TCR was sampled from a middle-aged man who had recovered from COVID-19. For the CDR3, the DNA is TGCGCCAGCAGCTTTGGGTTGGGTGCGACTCCCGAAAAACTGTTTTTT. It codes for CASSFGLGATPEKLFF.